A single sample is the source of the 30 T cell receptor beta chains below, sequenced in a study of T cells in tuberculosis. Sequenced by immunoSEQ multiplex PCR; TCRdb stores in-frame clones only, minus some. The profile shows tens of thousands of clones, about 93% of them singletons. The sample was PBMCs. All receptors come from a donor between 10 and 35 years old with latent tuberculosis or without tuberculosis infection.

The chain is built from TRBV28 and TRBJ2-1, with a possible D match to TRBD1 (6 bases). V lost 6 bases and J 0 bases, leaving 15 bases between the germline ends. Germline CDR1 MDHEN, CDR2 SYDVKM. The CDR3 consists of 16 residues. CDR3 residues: CASRSRGPNSYNEQFF. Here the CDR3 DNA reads TGTGCCAGCAGATCCAGGGGCCCGAACTCCTACAATGAGCAGTTCTTC.

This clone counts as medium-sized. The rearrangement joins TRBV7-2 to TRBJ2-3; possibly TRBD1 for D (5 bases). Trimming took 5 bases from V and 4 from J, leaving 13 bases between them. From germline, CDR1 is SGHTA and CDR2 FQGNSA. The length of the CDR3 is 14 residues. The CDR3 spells CASSPTRRADTQYF. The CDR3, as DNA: TGTGCCAGCAGCCCCACCCGCAGGGCAGATACGCAGTATTTT.

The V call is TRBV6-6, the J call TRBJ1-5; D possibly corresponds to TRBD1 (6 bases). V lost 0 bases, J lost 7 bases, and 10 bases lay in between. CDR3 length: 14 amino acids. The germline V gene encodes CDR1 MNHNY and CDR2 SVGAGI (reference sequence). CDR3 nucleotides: TGTGCCAGCAGTTACTCAGGGGGTTTACAGCCCCAGCATTTT. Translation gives CASSYSGGLQPQHF.

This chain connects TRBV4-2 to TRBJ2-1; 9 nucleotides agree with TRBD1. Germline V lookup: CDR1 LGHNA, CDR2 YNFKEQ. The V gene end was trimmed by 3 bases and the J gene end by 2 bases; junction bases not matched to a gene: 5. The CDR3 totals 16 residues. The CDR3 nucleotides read TGTGCCAGCAGCCACCTGGACAGGGGTGCCTACAATGAGCAGTTCTTC. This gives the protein CASSHLDRGAYNEQFF.

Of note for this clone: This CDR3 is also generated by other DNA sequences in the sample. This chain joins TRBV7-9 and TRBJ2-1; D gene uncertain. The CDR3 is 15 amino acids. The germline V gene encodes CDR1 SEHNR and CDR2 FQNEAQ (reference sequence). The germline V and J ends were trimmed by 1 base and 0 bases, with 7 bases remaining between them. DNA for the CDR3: TGTGCCAGCAGCTTAGGACTGAGCTCCTACAATGAGCAGTTCTTC. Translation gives CASSLGLSSYNEQFF.

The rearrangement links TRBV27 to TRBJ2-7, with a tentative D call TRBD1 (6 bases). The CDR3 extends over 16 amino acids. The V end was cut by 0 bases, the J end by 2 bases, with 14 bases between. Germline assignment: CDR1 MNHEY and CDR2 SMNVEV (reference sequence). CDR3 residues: CASSLSQQGLTYEQYF. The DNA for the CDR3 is TGTGCCAGCAGTTTATCGCAACAGGGCTTGACCTACGAGCAGTACTTC.

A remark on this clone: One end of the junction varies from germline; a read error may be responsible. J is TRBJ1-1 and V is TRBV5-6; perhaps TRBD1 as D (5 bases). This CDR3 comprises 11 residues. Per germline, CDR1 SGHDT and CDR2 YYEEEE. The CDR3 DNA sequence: TGTGCCAGCAGCTTGGAGGGCAGGGAAATCTTT. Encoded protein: CASSLEGREIF.

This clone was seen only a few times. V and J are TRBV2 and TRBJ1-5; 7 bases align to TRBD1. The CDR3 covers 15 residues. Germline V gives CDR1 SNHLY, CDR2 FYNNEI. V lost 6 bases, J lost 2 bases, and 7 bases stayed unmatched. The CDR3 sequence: CASSYGQEGNQPQHF. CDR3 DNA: TGTGCCAGCAGCTATGGACAGGAGGGCAATCAGCCCCAGCATTTT.

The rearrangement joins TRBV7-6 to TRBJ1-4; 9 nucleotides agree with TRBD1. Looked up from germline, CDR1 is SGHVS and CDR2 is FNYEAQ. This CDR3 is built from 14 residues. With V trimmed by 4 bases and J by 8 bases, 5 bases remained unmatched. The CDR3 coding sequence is TGTGCCAGCAGCTGGACAGGGGATGGGGAAAAACTGTTTTTT. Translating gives CASSWTGDGEKLFF.

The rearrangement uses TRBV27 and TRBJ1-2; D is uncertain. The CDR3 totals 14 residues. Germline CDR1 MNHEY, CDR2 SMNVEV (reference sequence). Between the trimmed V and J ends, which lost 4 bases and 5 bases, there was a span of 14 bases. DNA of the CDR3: TGTGCCAGCAGTTCCCGGGATACCCCATATGGCTACACCTTC. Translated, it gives CASSSRDTPYGYTF.

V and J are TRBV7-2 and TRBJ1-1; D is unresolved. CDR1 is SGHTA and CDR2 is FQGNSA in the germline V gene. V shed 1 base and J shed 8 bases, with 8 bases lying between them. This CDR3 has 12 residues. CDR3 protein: CASSLDRGEAFF. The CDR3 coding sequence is TGTGCCAGCAGCTTAGATCGGGGAGAAGCTTTCTTT.

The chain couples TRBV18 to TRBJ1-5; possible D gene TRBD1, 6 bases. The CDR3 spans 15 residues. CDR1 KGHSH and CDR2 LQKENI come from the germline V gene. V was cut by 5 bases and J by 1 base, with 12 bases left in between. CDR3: CASSNREMSNQPQHF. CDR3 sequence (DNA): TGTGCCAGCTCAAACAGGGAAATGAGCAATCAGCCCCAGCATTTT.

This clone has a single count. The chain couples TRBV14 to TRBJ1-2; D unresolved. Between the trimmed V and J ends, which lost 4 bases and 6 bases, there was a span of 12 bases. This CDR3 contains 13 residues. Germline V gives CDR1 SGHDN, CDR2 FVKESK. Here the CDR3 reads CASSRRLENGYTF. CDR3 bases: TGTGCCAGCAGCCGCCGTTTAGAGAATGGCTACACCTTC.

CDR3 coding DNA: TGTGCCAGCACGCCAGGGGGCTCAGATACGCAGTATTTT. As protein: CASTPGGSDTQYF. The rearrangement links TRBV9 to TRBJ2-3, with TRBD1 identical over 8 bases. The germline V gene encodes CDR1 SGDLS and CDR2 YYNGEE. The CDR3 loop spans 13 amino acids. With V trimmed by 6 bases and J by 4 bases, 4 bases remained unmatched.

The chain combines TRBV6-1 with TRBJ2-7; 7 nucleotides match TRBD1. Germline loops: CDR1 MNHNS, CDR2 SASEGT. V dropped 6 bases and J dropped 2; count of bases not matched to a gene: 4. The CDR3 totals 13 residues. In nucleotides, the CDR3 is TGTGCCAGCAGCTGGGACAGCACCTACGAGCAGTACTTC. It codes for CASSWDSTYEQYF.

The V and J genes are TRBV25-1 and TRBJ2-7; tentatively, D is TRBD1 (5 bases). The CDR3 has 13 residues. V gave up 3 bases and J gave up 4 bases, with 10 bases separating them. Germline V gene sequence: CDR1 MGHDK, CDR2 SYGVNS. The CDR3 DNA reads TGTGCCAGCAGTGATCCGGACAATTACGAGCAGTACTTC. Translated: CASSDPDNYEQYF.

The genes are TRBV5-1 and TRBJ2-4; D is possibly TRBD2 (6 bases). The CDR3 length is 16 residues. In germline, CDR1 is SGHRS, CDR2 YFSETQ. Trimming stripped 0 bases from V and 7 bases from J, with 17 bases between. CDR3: CASSLEGGPSGNIQYF. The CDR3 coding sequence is TGCGCCAGCAGCTTGGAGGGCGGCCCCAGCGGGAACATTCAGTACTTC.

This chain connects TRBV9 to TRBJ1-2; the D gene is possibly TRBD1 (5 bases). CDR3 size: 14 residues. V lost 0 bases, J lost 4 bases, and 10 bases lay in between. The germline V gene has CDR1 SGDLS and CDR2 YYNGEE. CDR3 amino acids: CASSVARGSYGYTF. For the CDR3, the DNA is TGTGCCAGCAGCGTAGCTAGGGGATCCTATGGCTACACCTTC.

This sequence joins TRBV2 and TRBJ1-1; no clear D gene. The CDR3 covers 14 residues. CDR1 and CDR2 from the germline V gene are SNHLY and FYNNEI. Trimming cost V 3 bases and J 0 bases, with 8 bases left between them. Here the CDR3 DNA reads TGTGCCAGCAGTGAGACGGAGCTGAACACTGAAGCTTTCTTT. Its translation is CASSETELNTEAFF.

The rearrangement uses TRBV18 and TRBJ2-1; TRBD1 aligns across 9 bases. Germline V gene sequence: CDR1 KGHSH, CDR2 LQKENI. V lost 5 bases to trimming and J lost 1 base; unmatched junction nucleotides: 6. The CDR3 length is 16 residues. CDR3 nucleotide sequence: TGTGCCAGCTCAGCTCCGGGACAGGGATCCTACAATGAGCAGTTCTTC. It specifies CASSAPGQGSYNEQFF.

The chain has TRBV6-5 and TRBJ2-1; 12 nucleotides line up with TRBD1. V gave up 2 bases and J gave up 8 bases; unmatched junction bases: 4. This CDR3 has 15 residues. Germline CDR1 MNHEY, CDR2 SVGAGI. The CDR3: CASSYDGTGGDEQFF. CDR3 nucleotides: TGTGCCAGCAGTTACGACGGGACAGGGGGCGATGAGCAGTTCTTC.

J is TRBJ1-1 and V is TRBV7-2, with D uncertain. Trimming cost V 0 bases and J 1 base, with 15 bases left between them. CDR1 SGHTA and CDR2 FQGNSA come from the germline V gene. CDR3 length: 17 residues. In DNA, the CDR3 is TGTGCCAGCAGCTTAGCGCTTCTGGGCAGGCGGAACACTGAAGCTTTCTTT. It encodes CASSLALLGRRNTEAFF. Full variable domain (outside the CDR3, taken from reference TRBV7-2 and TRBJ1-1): GAGVSQSPSNKVTEKGKDVELRCDPISGHTALYWYRQSLGQGLEFLIYFQGNSAPDKSGLPSDRFSAERTGGSVSTLTIQRTQQEDSAVYLCASSLALLGRRNTEAFFGQGTRLTVV.

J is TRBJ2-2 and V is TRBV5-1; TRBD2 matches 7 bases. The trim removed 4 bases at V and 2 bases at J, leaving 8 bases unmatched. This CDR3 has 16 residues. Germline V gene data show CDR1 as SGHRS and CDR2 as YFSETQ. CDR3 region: CASSLDRGDNTGELFF. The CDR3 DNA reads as TGCGCCAGCAGCCTCGACCGGGGGGACAACACCGGGGAGCTGTTTTTT.

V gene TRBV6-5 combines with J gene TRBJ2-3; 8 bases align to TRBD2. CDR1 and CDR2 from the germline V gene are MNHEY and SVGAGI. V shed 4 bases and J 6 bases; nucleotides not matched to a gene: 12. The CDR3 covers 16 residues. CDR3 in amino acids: CASSSSSGEERDTQYF. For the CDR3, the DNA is TGTGCCAGCAGTTCCAGTAGCGGGGAGGAGAGGGATACGCAGTATTTT.

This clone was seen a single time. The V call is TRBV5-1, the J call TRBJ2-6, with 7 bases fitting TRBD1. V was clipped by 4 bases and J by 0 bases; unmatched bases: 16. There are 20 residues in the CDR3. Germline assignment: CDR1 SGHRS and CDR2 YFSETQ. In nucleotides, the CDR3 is TGCGCCAGCAGCAAAGATCCCCCGGGACAGATTTTCTCTGGGGCCAACGTCCTGACTTTC. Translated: CASSKDPPGQIFSGANVLTF.

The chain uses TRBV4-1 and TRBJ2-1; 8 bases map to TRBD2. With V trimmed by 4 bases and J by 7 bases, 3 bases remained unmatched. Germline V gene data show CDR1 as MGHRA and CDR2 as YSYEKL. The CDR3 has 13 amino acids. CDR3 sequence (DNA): TGCGCCAGCAGCCCCGGGGGGGGGAATGAGCAGTTCTTC. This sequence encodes CASSPGGGNEQFF.

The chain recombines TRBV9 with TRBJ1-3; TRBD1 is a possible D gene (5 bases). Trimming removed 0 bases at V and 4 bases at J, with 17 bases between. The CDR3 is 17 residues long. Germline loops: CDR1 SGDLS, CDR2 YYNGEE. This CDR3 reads CASSVAPSMGRGNTIYF. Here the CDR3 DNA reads TGTGCCAGCAGCGTAGCTCCGTCCATGGGGCGGGGAAACACCATATATTTT.

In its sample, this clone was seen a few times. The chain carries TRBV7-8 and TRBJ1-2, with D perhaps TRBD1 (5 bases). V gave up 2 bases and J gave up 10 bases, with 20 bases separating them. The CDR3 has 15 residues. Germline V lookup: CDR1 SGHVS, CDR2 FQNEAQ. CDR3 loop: CASSLLQGGLPTYTF. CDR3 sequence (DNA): TGTGCCAGCAGCTTATTGCAGGGAGGGTTACCGACCTACACCTTC. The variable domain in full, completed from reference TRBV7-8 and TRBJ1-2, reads GAGVSQSPRYKVAKRGQDVALRCDPISGHVSLFWYQQALGQGPEFLTYFQNEAQLDKSGLPSDRFFAERPEGSVSTLKIQRTQQEDSAVYLCASSLLQGGLPTYTFGSGTRLTVV.

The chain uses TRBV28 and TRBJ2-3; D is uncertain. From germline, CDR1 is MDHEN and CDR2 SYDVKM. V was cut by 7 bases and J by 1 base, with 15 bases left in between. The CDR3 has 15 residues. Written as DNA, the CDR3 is TGTGCCAGCAACCACATTACATCACGCACAGATACGCAGTATTTT. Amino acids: CASNHITSRTDTQYF.

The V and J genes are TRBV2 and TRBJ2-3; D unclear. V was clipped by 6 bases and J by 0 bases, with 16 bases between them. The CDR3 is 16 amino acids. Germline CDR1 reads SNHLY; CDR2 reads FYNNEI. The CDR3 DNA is TGTGCCAGCAGCCCCCTGGGCAGGTCTAGCACAGATACGCAGTATTTT. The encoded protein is CASSPLGRSSTDTQYF.